This T cell receptor (beta chain) was recorded in a study of OX40 agonist ivuxolimab in advanced cancers. Notes on the research overall: Ivuxolimab was an agonistic, fully human IgG2 monoclonal antibody directed against OX40 (CD134), a costimulatory receptor. Of the approximately 54 patients in dose escalation, 19 had hepatocellular carcinoma, roughly 15 had melanoma, 9 had renal cell carcinoma and 9 had head and neck cancer. In the dose-escalation cohort, approximately 83% of patients were male, and the mean age was around 65 years with a range of roughly 20 to 85. Peripheral TCRbeta sequencing aimed to test whether ivuxolimab altered TCR sequence diversity and caused clonal T-cell expansion. The paper covers the monotherapy dose-escalation part of the phase I ivuxolimab trial, which included N = 52 patients. Intravenous ivuxolimab was administered to patients every 2 weeks at six dose levels: 0.01, 0.1, 0.3, 1.5, 3 and 10 mg/kg. Prior anti-PD-1, anti-PD-L1 or anti-CTLA-4 therapy was permitted, and approximately 41% of dose-escalation patients had received checkpoint inhibitors. Partial responses occurred in three dose-escalation patients: two with cutaneous melanoma and one with hepatocellular carcinoma.

About this clone itself: Its antigen is not yet known. No per-base quality is available; no much larger clone lies one base away.

Overall study results and their limits: In partial responders in the 0.1-3.0 mg/kg groups, normalized peripheral clonal expansion was found to be among the lowest, especially among CD8+ T cells. At doses of 0.1 to 3.0 mg/kg, clonal expansion of both CD4+ and CD8+ blood T cells was observed from baseline to week 6. Antigen specificity was not determined for the clonally expanded peripheral T cells. After ivuxolimab, more expanded clones were found on average in CD8+ T cells than in CD4+ T cells. Low levels of normalized T-cell clonal expansion were also seen in some patients who did not respond.

Trimming leaves V shorter by 10 bases and J shorter by 6 bases, with the junction holding 12 bases beyond the gene matches. The germline V gene gives CDR1 as ENHRY and CDR2 as SYGVKD. CDR3 length: 14 amino acids, cysteine to phenylalanine. Only the CDR3 part of the read is kept: 42 bases, read in frame from the first base. The trial excluded patients who had a history of autoimmune disease or who were on systemic immunosuppression. Peripheral blood for TCR sequencing was collected from all dose cohorts at baseline, on cycle 4 day 1, and on cycle 7 day 1. Samples were obtained from an open-label, multicenter, first-in-human phase I dose-escalation trial of ivuxolimab. Adults with locally advanced or metastatic melanoma, renal cell carcinoma, hepatocellular carcinoma or head and neck squamous cell carcinoma were enrolled in the trial. Before TCR sequencing, CD4+ T cells and CD8+ T cells were sorted from peripheral blood as separate populations.

Genomic DNA was isolated from the sorted cells so that the TCRbeta CDR3 region could be sequenced. The immunoSEQ Assay was used for sequencing of TCRbeta CDR3 regions. TCRdb limited this immuneACCESS table to in-frame rearrangements with V and J called. A share of clones is missing; checked studies link under half to unresolved V genes, and the rest is unexplained. This sample has around 37,000 clones in its table, and approximately 80% of those were observed once. Clones ranked in the top ten supply 20% of the sample. This clonotype was obtained from an adult with an advanced solid tumor such as melanoma, head and neck, liver or kidney cancer. Sequencing used CD4+ or CD8+ T cells sorted from blood, obtained in a trial of the OX40 agonist ivuxolimab. The sequence links TRBV10-3 to TRBJ2-7; the junction holds 10 bases that match TRBD1. The DNA sequence follows: TGTGCCACCTTTACCGGGACAGGGGACGGCGAGCAGTACTTC. Translated, this is CATFTGTGDGEQYF.